Following are 13 T cell receptor beta chains from one sample sequenced in a study of T cell repertoires in cytomegalovirus infection (dated by TCRdb to the late 2010s). For sequencing, an Illumina HiSeq 1500 was employed. TCRdb cleaned the public reads at Q25 with fastp, built clones with MiXCR and kept in-frame beta chains. Rows are combined by CDR3 protein, so each entry shows the most common genes and DNA. The sample table records around 740,000 distinct CDR3 sequences; about a third of these occur just once. Clones ranked in the top ten supply roughly 2.9% of the sample. The specimen was PBMCs. Receptor source: a human donor in good health (CMV status not recorded). Some clones in this sample may be carry-over from other donors' samples.

The rearrangement links TRBV4-2 to TRBJ2-1, with TRBD1 as a possible D gene (6 bases). The CDR3 sequence is 16 residues long. CDR1 is LGHNA, CDR2 YNFKEQ, per germline. Trimming shortened V by 4 bases and J by 2 bases, and 15 bases separated the two germline ends. This CDR3 is CASSLGAEGTYNEQFF. DNA of the CDR3: TGTGCCAGCAGCCTGGGGGCTGAGGGGACCTACAATGAGCAGTTCTTC.

On this clonotype: The junction differs from germline at one of its ends, possibly a read error. V and J are TRBV29-1 and TRBJ1-1; TRBD1 is a possible D gene (5 bases). Germline CDR1 and CDR2: SQVTM and ANQGSEA. The CDR3 sequence is 12 residues long. The CDR3 protein is CSAGPGGTEALF. The CDR3 DNA reads TGCAGCGCAGGGCCCGGGGGGACTGAAGCTTTATTT.

The genes are TRBV4-1 and TRBJ2-1, with D unresolved. The CDR3 is 13 amino acids. The ends were cut back, 3 bases at V and 4 bases at J, with 7 bases in the middle. The germline V gene has CDR1 MGHRA and CDR2 YSYEKL. The CDR3 coding sequence is TGCGCCAGCAGCCAGGGTGGTTACAATGAGCAGTTCTTC. Residues: CASSQGGYNEQFF.

This clonotype occurred many times. The rearrangement joins TRBV28 to TRBJ1-5, with TRBD1 matching 7 bases. The CDR3 has 15 amino acids. From germline, CDR1 is MDHEN and CDR2 SYDVKM. With V trimmed by 7 bases and J by 4 bases, 10 bases remained unmatched. The CDR3 DNA sequence: TGTGCCAGCAAGGGAGGGGCAGGGGGGAATCAGCCCCAGCATTTT. As protein: CASKGGAGGNQPQHF.

This sequence joins TRBV29-1 and TRBJ2-2; 8 nucleotides agree with TRBD1. V was clipped by 5 bases and J by 7 bases; unmatched bases: 9. Germline V gives CDR1 SQVTM, CDR2 ANQGSEA. The CDR3 has 14 amino acids. CDR3: CSVSGGFEGGELFF. In DNA, the CDR3 is TGCAGCGTTTCAGGGGGCTTTGAGGGCGGGGAGCTGTTTTTT.

The V call is TRBV7-9, the J call TRBJ1-3; 9 nucleotides agree with TRBD1. CDR1 SEHNR and CDR2 FQNEAQ come from the germline V gene (reference sequence). The CDR3 is made up of 15 amino acids. Trimming cost V 8 bases and J 4 bases; bases outside gene matches: 9. In DNA, the CDR3 is TGTGCCAGCGTTCCCTCCGGGACAGGGGGAAACACCATATATTTT. This translates into CASVPSGTGGNTIYF.

This clonotype has a handful of counts. This rearrangement joins TRBV27 to TRBJ1-6, with a possible D match to TRBD1 (6 bases). The V gene lost 6 bases and the J gene lost 5 bases, with 11 bases spanning the gap. The CDR3 has 14 residues. CDR1 is MNHEY, CDR2 SMNVEV, per germline (reference sequence). The CDR3: CASRPQGHNSPLHF. CDR3 sequence (DNA): TGTGCCAGCAGGCCACAGGGTCATAATTCACCCCTCCACTTT.

This chain uses TRBV19 with TRBJ2-2, with 11 bases that match TRBD2. The germline CDR1 and CDR2 sequences are LNHDA and SQIVND (reference sequence). V lost 0 bases and J lost 3; bases outside the gene matches: 3. CDR3 length: 17 residues. This CDR3 is CASSIDRTSGHTGELFF. CDR3 DNA sequence: TGTGCCAGTAGTATAGACCGGACTAGCGGGCACACCGGGGAGCTGTTTTTT.

The chain couples TRBV11-2 to TRBJ1-2; D may be TRBD1 (6 bases). The V end lost 5 bases, the J end lost 7 bases, and 17 bases lay between the germline ends. The germline V gene has CDR1 SGHAT and CDR2 FQNNGV. The CDR3 loop spans 14 amino acids. The CDR3: CASSPLRTVSGYTF. CDR3 sequence (DNA): TGTGCCAGCAGCCCCCTTCGGACAGTTTCTGGCTACACCTTC.

This clonotype was observed a few times. The CDR3 region is CASSLGRTRLSGANVLTF. The CDR3 DNA reads TGTGCCAGCAGCTTAGGTCGGACAAGACTCTCTGGGGCCAACGTCCTGACTTTC. The V and J genes are TRBV7-2 and TRBJ2-6; tentative D call: TRBD1 (5 bases). V was trimmed by 1 base and J by 0 bases, leaving 13 bases between them. CDR1 and CDR2 (germline): SGHTA, FQGNSA. This CDR3 contains 18 residues.

This clonotype was observed a handful of times. The rearrangement links TRBV28 to TRBJ2-2, with 8 bases identical to TRBD1. Trimming took 1 base from V and 6 from J; bases not matched to a gene: 10. The germline V gene has CDR1 MDHEN and CDR2 SYDVKM. The CDR3 sequence is 17 residues long. CDR3: CASSLFGTGTLAGELFF. The DNA for the CDR3 is TGTGCCAGCAGTTTATTCGGGACAGGAACGTTGGCCGGGGAGCTGTTTTTT.

This chain's CDR3 is CSVRGGTSGSWGGYPYEQYF. In DNA form, the CDR3 reads TGCAGCGTCCGTGGGGGGACTAGCGGGAGTTGGGGGGGATACCCCTACGAGCAGTACTTC. The chain recombines TRBV29-1 with TRBJ2-7, with TRBD2 identical over 14 bases. CDR1 is SQVTM and CDR2 is ANQGSEA in the germline V gene. The J segment lost 2 bases and the V segment lost 6 bases, leaving 21 bases of the junction unmatched. The CDR3 consists of 20 residues.

The rearrangement links TRBV4-1 to TRBJ1-3; D uncertain. CDR1 MGHRA and CDR2 YSYEKL come from the germline V gene. V lost 1 base, J lost 0 bases, and 7 bases lay in between. This CDR3 is built from 15 residues. The DNA of the CDR3 is TGCGCCAGCAGCCAAGGACACTACTCTGGAAACACCATATATTTT. This translates into CASSQGHYSGNTIYF.